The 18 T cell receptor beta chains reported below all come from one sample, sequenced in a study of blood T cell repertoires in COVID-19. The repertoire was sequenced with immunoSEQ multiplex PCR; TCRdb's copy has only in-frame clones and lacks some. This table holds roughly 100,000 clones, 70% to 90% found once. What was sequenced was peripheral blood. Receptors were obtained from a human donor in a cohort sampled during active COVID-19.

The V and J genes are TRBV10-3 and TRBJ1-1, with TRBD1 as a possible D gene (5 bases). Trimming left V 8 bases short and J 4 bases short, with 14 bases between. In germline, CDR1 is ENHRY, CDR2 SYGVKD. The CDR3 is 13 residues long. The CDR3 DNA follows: TGTGCCATCGCCACAGGCCTCACCACTGAAGCTTTCTTT. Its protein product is CAIATGLTTEAFF.

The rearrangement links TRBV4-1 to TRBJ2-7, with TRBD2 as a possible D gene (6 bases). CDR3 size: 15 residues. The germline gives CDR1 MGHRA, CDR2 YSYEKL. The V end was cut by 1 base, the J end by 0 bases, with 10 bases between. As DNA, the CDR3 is TGCGCCAGCAGCCAAGGCGGCGGGGACTCCTACGAGCAGTACTTC. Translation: CASSQGGGDSYEQYF.

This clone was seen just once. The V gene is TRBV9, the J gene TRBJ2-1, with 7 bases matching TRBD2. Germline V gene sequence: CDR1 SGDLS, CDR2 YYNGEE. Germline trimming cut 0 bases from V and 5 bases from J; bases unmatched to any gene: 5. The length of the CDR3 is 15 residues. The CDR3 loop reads CASSVVWGGNNEQFF. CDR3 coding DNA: TGTGCCAGCAGCGTAGTGTGGGGGGGAAACAATGAGCAGTTCTTC.

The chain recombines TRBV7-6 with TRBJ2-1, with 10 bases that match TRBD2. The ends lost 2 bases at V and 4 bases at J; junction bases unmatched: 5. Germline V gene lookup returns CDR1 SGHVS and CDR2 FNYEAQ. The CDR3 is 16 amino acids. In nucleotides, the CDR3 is TGTGCCAGCAGCTTACGGCTAGCGGGGGCGTACAATGAGCAGTTCTTC. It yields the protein CASSLRLAGAYNEQFF.

CDR3 bases: TGTGCCAGCAGCCCCCCGGCCGCGGGACGGGGAGGACAGTTCTTC. Translation: CASSPPAAGRGGQFF. The chain combines TRBV7-2 with TRBJ2-1; the D gene is possibly TRBD2 (6 bases). The V end lost 5 bases, the J end lost 13 bases, and 24 bases lay between the germline ends. The CDR3 runs 15 residues. CDR1 and CDR2 from the germline V gene are SGHTA and FQGNSA.

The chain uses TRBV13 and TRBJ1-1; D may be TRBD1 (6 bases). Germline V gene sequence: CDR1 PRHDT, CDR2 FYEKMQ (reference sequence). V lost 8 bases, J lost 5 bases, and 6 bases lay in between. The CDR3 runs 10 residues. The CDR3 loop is CASQGTEAFF. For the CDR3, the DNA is TGTGCCAGCCAGGGGACTGAAGCTTTCTTT.

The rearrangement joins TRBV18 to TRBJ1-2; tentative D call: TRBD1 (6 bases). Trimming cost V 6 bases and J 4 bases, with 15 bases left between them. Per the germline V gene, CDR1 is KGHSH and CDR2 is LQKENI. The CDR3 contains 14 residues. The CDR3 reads CASSPQQGSYGYTF. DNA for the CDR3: TGTGCCAGCTCTCCTCAACAGGGCTCCTATGGCTACACCTTC.

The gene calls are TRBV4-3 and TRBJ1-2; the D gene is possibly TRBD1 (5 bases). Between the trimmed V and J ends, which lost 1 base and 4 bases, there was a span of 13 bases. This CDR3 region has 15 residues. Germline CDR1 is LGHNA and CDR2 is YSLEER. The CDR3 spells CASSQGGEGSYGYTF. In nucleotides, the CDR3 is TGCGCCAGCAGCCAAGGGGGGGAGGGGTCCTATGGCTACACCTTC.

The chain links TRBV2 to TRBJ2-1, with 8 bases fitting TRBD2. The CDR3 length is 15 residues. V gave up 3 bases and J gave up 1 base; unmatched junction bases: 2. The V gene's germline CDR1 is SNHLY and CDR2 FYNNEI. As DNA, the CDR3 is TGTGCCAGCAGTGAGAGCGGGGGATCCTACAATGAGCAGTTCTTC. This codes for CASSESGGSYNEQFF.

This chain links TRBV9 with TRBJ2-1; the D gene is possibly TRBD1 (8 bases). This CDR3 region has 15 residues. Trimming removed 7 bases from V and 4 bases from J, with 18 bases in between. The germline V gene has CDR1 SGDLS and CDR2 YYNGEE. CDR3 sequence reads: CASGIGQGGYNEQFF. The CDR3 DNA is TGTGCCAGCGGAATAGGACAGGGAGGGTACAATGAGCAGTTCTTC.

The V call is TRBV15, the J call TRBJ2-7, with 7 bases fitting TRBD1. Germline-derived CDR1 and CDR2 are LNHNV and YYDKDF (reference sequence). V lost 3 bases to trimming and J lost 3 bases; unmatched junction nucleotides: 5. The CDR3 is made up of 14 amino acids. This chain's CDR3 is CATSSRDSFYEQYF. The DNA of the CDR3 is TGTGCCACCAGCAGCCGGGACAGTTTCTACGAGCAGTACTTC.

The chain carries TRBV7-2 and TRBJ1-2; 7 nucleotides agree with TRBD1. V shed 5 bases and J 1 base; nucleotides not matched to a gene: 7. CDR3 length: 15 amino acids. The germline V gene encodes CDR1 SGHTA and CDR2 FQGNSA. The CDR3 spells CASSPRQGGNYGYTF. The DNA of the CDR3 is TGTGCCAGCAGCCCGCGACAGGGAGGTAACTATGGCTACACCTTC.

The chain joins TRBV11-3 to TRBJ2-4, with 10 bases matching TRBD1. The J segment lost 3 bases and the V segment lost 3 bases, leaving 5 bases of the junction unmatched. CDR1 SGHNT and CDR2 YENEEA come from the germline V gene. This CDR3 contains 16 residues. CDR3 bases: TGTGCCAGCAGCTTGGGACAGGGGAGGGACAAAAACATTCAGTACTTC. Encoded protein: CASSLGQGRDKNIQYF.

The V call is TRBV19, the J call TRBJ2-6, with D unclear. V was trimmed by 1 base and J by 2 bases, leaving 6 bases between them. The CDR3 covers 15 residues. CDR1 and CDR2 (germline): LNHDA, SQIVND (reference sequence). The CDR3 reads CASSIVEAGANVLTF. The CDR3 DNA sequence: TGTGCCAGTAGTATAGTCGAGGCTGGGGCCAACGTCCTGACTTTC.

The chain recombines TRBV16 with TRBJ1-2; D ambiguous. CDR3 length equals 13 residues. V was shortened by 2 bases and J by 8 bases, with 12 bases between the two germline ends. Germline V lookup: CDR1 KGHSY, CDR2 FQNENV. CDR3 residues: CASSQVILVGYTF. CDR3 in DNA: TGTGCCAGCAGCCAAGTTATATTAGTAGGCTACACCTTC.

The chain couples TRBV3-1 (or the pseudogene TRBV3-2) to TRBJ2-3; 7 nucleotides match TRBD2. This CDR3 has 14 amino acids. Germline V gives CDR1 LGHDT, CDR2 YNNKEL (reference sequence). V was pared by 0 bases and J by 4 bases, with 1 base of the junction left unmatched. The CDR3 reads CASSQDAGADTQYF. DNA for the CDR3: TGTGCCAGCAGCCAAGATGCGGGGGCAGATACGCAGTATTTT.

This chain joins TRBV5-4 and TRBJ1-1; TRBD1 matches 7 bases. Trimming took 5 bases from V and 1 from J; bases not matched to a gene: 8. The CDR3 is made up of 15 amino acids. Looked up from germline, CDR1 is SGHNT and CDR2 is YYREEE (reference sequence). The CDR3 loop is CASRIDRAANTEAFF. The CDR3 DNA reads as TGTGCCAGCAGGATTGACAGGGCTGCGAACACTGAAGCTTTCTTT.

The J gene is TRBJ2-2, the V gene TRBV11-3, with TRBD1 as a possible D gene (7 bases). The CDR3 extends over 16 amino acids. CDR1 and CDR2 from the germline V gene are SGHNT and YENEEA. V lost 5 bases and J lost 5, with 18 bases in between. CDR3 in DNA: TGTGCCAGCAGCCGCGGGACAGCCCTAGGGACCGGGGAGCTGTTTTTT. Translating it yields CASSRGTALGTGELFF.